This is a list of T cell receptor beta chains from one sample in a study of identical twins. TCRdb re-called the 5' RACE reads with MiXCR, one entry per CDR3 protein. The profile covers a few hundred thousand distinct CDR3 sequences, with 20% to 30% appearing a single time and 2.9% taken by the ten largest. This same sample was also part of a study on T cells expressing NK-cell markers.

The sequenced sample consisted of CD4+ T cells sorted from blood. These receptors originate from a woman in her late teens or twenties in good health. CDR3s include the opening cysteine and the closing phenylalanine or tryptophan. A D gene is named only where the DNA matches it firmly. The listing skips clone size in some rows; elsewhere it reads once, few, many or a size class.

clone_size d_call j_call v_call cdr3_nt cdr3_aa
- TRBD2 TRBJ2-1 TRBV9 TGTGCCAGCAGCGTAGATCCGACTAGCGGCAATGAGCAGTTCTTC CASSVDPTSGNEQFF
few - TRBJ1-2 TRBV12-3/TRBV12-4 TGTGCCAGCACCGTGGTTGGATCTTTTACAATGGGCTACACCTTC CASTVVGSFTMGYTF
- TRBD2 TRBJ2-7 TRBV6-2/TRBV6-3 TGTGCCAGCAGTTACGTACACCTCAGCGGGAAAGTCTACGAGCAGTACTTC CASSYVHLSGKVYEQYF
once - TRBJ2-7 TRBV5-8 TGTGCCAGCAGCTTGTTGAGAGGCAGGGCGAACGCCTACGAGCAGTACTTC CASSLLRGRANAYEQYF
- - TRBJ2-7 TRBV20-1 TGCAGTGCTAGACCAATCGGGACATCCTACGAGCAGTACTTC CSARPIGTSYEQYF
- TRBD2 TRBJ2-1 TRBV19 TGTGCCAGTAGTATAAGAGGCGGCGGGAGGATGAATGAGCAGTTCTTC CASSIRGGGRMNEQFF
- TRBD2 TRBJ2-1 TRBV20-1 TGCAGTGCTAGCCCGACTAGCGGGAGGGCCTTTAATGAGCAGTTCTTC CSASPTSGRAFNEQFF
- - TRBJ2-4 TRBV20-1 TGCTGTGCTAGAGATCCGGCTAGCCCCAAAAACATTCAGTACTTC CCARDPASPKNIQYF
- - TRBJ2-7 TRBV10-3 TGTGCCATCAGTGACCAGGGGTCCTACGAGCAGTACTTC CAISDQGSYEQYF
few - TRBJ1-2 TRBV11-2 TGTGCCAGCAGCTCTACCGCGGGGGCAAGTGGCTACACCTTC CASSSTAGASGYTF
- - TRBJ2-5 TRBV4-3 TGCGCCAGCAGCCAAGATATAGTCGAGAAGACCCAGTACTTC CASSQDIVEKTQYF
few TRBD1 TRBJ2-1 TRBV10-3 TGTGCCATCAGTGATTTCGGGGCCTGGGACAGGGGGACCAATGAGCAGTTCTTC CAISDFGAWDRGTNEQFF
- - TRBJ1-4 TRBV7-9 TGTGCCAGCAGCTTGAGGCTGTCAGGCAATGAAAAACTGTTTTTT CASSLRLSGNEKLFF
few TRBD2 TRBJ2-7 TRBV6-1 TGTGCCAGCAGTCTTACTAGCGGGGTCCCCGAGCAGTACTTC CASSLTSGVPEQYF
many TRBD2 TRBJ2-5 TRBV2 TGTGCCAGCAGAGCGGGAGGGGAGACCCAGTACTTC CASRAGGETQYF
- - TRBJ2-3 TRBV7-9 TGTGCCAGCAGCTTAGTGAACAGGGCGGCAGATACGCAGTATTTT CASSLVNRAADTQYF
few - TRBJ1-6 TRBV9 TGTGCCAGCAGCGTGAACTCAGGGACTAATTCACCCCTCCACTTT CASSVNSGTNSPLHF
few TRBD2 TRBJ2-1 TRBV20-1 TGCAGTGCTAGAGATCCTTCCGGGAGGGGACATGAGCAGTTCTTC CSARDPSGRGHEQFF
once - TRBJ1-4 TRBV15 TGTGCCACCAGCCGGACGCCGACTGGTGAAAAACTGTTTTTT CATSRTPTGEKLFF
- - TRBJ2-1 TRBV6-1 TGTGCCAGCAGCCTACAGGGGACTAGTGAGCAGTTCTTC CASSLQGTSEQFF
- - TRBJ2-2 TRBV5-1 TGCGCCAGCAGCCTCCTGGGCGCGGATGGCGGGGAGCTGTTTTTT CASSLLGADGGELFF
few TRBD1 TRBJ2-3 TRBV2 TGTGCCAGCAGTGACAGGGGGCCCACAGATACGCAGTATTTT CASSDRGPTDTQYF
few - TRBJ1-2 TRBV20-1 TGCAGTGCTGAAAGGGCCTCGGGGTATGGCTACACCTTC CSAERASGYGYTF